This entry lists 26 T cell receptor beta chains sequenced from one sample in a study of blood T cells in healthy people across ages. PCR was performed a second time for about 6 to 11 cycles using a sample-barcoded 5' primer and a J-beta primer mix. TCRdb redid the calling of the 5' RACE reads with MiXCR, one entry per CDR3 protein. The sample lists roughly 1.5 million distinct CDR3 sequences, around 40% occurring once. Sequenced input: blood. These TCRs come from a woman in her late teens or twenties in good health.

V and J are TRBV5-6 and TRBJ2-3; 10 bases match TRBD2. This CDR3 spans 19 amino acids. V gave up 2 bases and J gave up 2 bases; unmatched junction bases: 14. Per germline, CDR1 SGHDT and CDR2 YYEEEE. The CDR3 spells CASSFTRDHSGGFTDTQYF. The CDR3 DNA reads as TGTGCCAGCAGCTTTACCCGTGATCATAGCGGGGGGTTCACAGATACGCAGTATTTT. Combining the CDR3 with reference TRBV5-6 and TRBJ2-3 gives the whole variable domain DAGVTQSPTHLIKTRGQQVTLRCSPKSGHDTVSWYQQALGQGPQFIFQYYEEEERQRGNFPDRFSGHQFPNYSSELNVNALLLGDSALYLCASSFTRDHSGGFTDTQYFGPGTRLTVL.

The chain has TRBV2 and TRBJ1-2; D is undetermined. The CDR3 spans 14 residues. Germline V gives CDR1 SNHLY, CDR2 FYNNEI. V was clipped by 4 bases and J by 7 bases, with 16 bases between them. As DNA, the CDR3 is TGTGCCAGCAGTGGTGAGGTTCTCGGTTCTGGCTACACCTTC. Protein sequence: CASSGEVLGSGYTF.

This clonotype was seen a few times. V usage is TRBV20-1 and J usage is TRBJ2-1; D perhaps matches TRBD2 (6 bases). The V and J ends lost 7 bases and 12 bases respectively, with 19 bases between them. The CDR3 is made up of 12 amino acids. Per the germline V gene, CDR1 is DFQATT and CDR2 is SNEGSKA (reference sequence). The CDR3 DNA is TGCAGTGTGGGACTTTTCCCAGTTGGGCAGTTCTTC. As protein: CSVGLFPVGQFF.

V and J are TRBV7-9 and TRBJ2-3; the D is unclear. Germline V lookup: CDR1 SEHNR, CDR2 FQNEAQ (reference sequence). Trimming pared 6 bases from V and 5 bases from J, leaving 15 bases between. This CDR3 is built from 14 residues. The CDR3 sequence: CASSENGVVDTQYF. Here the CDR3 DNA reads TGTGCCAGCAGTGAAAACGGAGTTGTAGATACGCAGTATTTT. Based on the CDR3 plus reference TRBV7-9 and TRBJ2-3, the full variable domain is DTGVSQNPRHKITKRGQNVTFRCDPISEHNRLYWYRQTLGQGPEFLTYFQNEAQLEKSRLLSDRFSAERPKGSFSTLEIQRTEQGDSAMYLCASSENGVVDTQYFGPGTRLTVL.

J is TRBJ2-1 and V is TRBV2; TRBD2 matches at 7 bases. Germline loops: CDR1 SNHLY, CDR2 FYNNEI. Losses at the gene ends were 4 bases for V and 3 bases for J; bases not matched to a gene: 6. This CDR3 spans 15 amino acids. As DNA, the CDR3 is TGTGCCAGCAGTGGAGAGCGGACTAGCTACAATGAGCAGTTCTTC. This encodes CASSGERTSYNEQFF.

The rearrangement joins TRBV12-3 or TRBV12-4 to TRBJ2-5; D is unclear. The CDR3 extends over 12 amino acids. V lost 8 bases and J 0 bases, leaving 7 bases between the germline ends. The CDR3 DNA reads as TGTGCCAGCTGTAGGAACCAAGAGACCCAGTACTTC. It specifies CASCRNQETQYF.

The rearrangement joins TRBV6-2 or TRBV6-3 to TRBJ1-2; no clear D. This CDR3 comprises 15 residues. Trimming cost V 2 bases and J 1 base, with 11 bases left between them. Per germline, CDR1 MNHEY and CDR2 SVGEGT. The CDR3 DNA reads as TGTGCCAGCAGTTACGGCCCAGGATTTAACTATGGCTACACCTTC. It is translated as CASSYGPGFNYGYTF.

The chain has TRBV20-1 and TRBJ2-7; 9 positions agree with TRBD1. This CDR3 has 14 residues. Germline lookup yields CDR1 DFQATT and CDR2 SNEGSKA (reference sequence). After removal of 3 bases from V and 1 base from J, the junction contained 4 bases not matched to a gene. CDR3 DNA: TGCAGTGCTAGCCCCGGGACAGGGTCCTACGAGCAGTACTTC. It translates to CSASPGTGSYEQYF.

This clonotype has just a few counts. V usage is TRBV27 and J usage is TRBJ1-3, with D perhaps TRBD1 (6 bases). Germline CDR1 is MNHEY and CDR2 is SMNVEV (reference sequence). The V and J ends lost 7 bases and 2 bases respectively, with 9 bases between them. CDR3 size: 13 residues. CDR3 in DNA: TGTGCCAGCACCAACAGGGCTGGAAACACCATATATTTT. Residues: CASTNRAGNTIYF.

This clonotype has just a few counts. This chain joins TRBV6-2 or TRBV6-3 and TRBJ1-1, with unresolved D. This CDR3 has 12 amino acids. V lost 8 bases to trimming and J lost 3 bases, with 10 bases between them. Looked up from germline, CDR1 is MNHEY and CDR2 is SVGEGT. This CDR3 is CASAELYTEAFF. CDR3 DNA sequence: TGTGCCAGCGCCGAGCTGTACACTGAAGCTTTCTTT.

This clonotype has ten or more counts. This chain uses TRBV27 with TRBJ2-7; 10 bases match TRBD2. CDR1 and CDR2 (germline): MNHEY, SMNVEV (reference sequence). Trimming at V came to 0 bases and at J to 4 bases, leaving 3 bases not matched to a gene. The CDR3 totals 15 residues. The CDR3 sequence is CASSLSLAGAYEQYF. The CDR3 nucleotides are TGTGCCAGCAGTTTATCGCTAGCGGGAGCTTACGAGCAGTACTTC.

This clonotype was counted a few times. As DNA, the CDR3 is TGTGCCAGCAGCTTGGAGGTTGGGGAAACCTACGAGCAGTACTTC. Protein product: CASSLEVGETYEQYF. V usage is TRBV5-8 and J usage is TRBJ2-7; no clear D. Trimming removed 0 bases from V and 2 bases from J, with 12 bases in between. The length of the CDR3 is 15 residues. Germline values: CDR1 SGHTS, CDR2 YDEGEE. Filled out from reference TRBV5-8 and TRBJ2-7, the complete variable domain reads EAGVTQSPTHLIKTRGQQATLRCSPISGHTSVYWYQQALGLGLQFLLWYDEGEERNRGNFPPRFSGRQFPNYSSELNVNALELEDSALYLCASSLEVGETYEQYFGPGTRLTVT.

The sample holds a few counts of this clonotype. This sequence joins TRBV3-1 and TRBJ2-4; 8 bases match TRBD2. The J call may be incorrect, as the DNA end agrees better with TRBJ2-5. The CDR3 has 15 amino acids. Germline V gives CDR1 LGHDT, CDR2 YNNKEL (reference sequence). For the CDR3, the DNA is TGTGCCAGCAGCCATCCGGGACTAGGAGGCGAGACCCAGTACTTC. It specifies CASSHPGLGGETQYF.

The rearrangement uses TRBV9 and TRBJ1-2; D not certain. CDR3 size: 13 residues. Germline V gene data show CDR1 as SGDLS and CDR2 as YYNGEE. V gave up 0 bases and J gave up 3 bases, with 6 bases separating them. The DNA of the CDR3 is TGTGCCAGCAGCGTAGGGAAATACTATGGCTACACCTTC. Translated, it gives CASSVGKYYGYTF. The entire variable domain, with the rest obtained from reference TRBV9 and TRBJ1-2, is as follows: DSGVTQTPKHLITATGQRVTLRCSPRSGDLSVYWYQQSLDQGLQFLIQYYNGEERAKGNILERFSAQQFPDLHSELNLSSLELGDSALYFCASSVGKYYGYTFGSGTRLTVV.

A few counts support this clonotype. This chain uses TRBV6-1 with TRBJ2-5, with 8 bases aligning to TRBD1. The V gene end was trimmed by 6 bases and the J gene end by 0 bases; junction bases not matched to a gene: 12. This CDR3 is 17 amino acids long. The V gene's germline CDR1 is MNHNS and CDR2 SASEGT. This CDR3 reads CASSFTLHRGNQETQYF. The CDR3 DNA reads TGTGCCAGCAGCTTTACATTACACAGGGGGAACCAAGAGACCCAGTACTTC.

This clonotype has only a few counts. The gene calls are TRBV9 and TRBJ2-7, with D perhaps being TRBD1 or TRBD2 (6 bases each). The CDR3 loop spans 18 amino acids. Trimming shortened V by 4 bases and J by 4 bases, and 27 bases separated the two germline ends. Germline assignment: CDR1 SGDLS and CDR2 YYNGEE. This CDR3 is CASSHPGAGSGVMYEQYF. Here the CDR3 DNA reads TGTGCCAGCAGCCACCCGGGAGCTGGATCAGGGGTTATGTACGAGCAGTACTTC.

As concerns this clonotype: One end of the junction fails to match germline, which may point to a read error. The chain employs TRBV19 and TRBJ1-1, with 7 bases lining up with TRBD1. The CDR3 contains 14 residues. Germline lookup yields CDR1 LNHDA and CDR2 SQIVND (reference sequence). CDR3 in amino acids: CASSTRPGQQKAFF. The CDR3 DNA sequence: TGTGCCAGTAGTACTCGACCGGGACAGCAGAAGGCTTTTTTT. Together with reference TRBV19 and TRBJ1-1, the CDR3 gives the full variable domain: DGGITQSPKYLFRKEGQNVTLSCEQNLNHDAMYWYRQDPGQGLRLIYYSQIVNDFQKGDIAEGYSVSREKKESFPLTVTSAQKNPTAFYLCASSTRPGQQKAFFGQGTRLTVV.

The V gene is TRBV19, the J gene TRBJ2-1; TRBD1 agrees at 7 bases. V lost 8 bases, J lost 9 bases, and 19 bases stayed unmatched. The CDR3 has 16 amino acids. The V gene's germline CDR1 is LNHDA and CDR2 SQIVND (reference sequence). The CDR3 is CASGSPGHRGGGEQFF. CDR3 in DNA: TGTGCCAGTGGTAGTCCAGGACACAGGGGCGGTGGTGAGCAGTTCTTC.

This clonotype was found a few times. This sequence joins TRBV6-5 and TRBJ2-7; 10 nucleotides align to TRBD2. CDR3 length: 15 amino acids. The germline CDR1 and CDR2 sequences are MNHEY and SVGAGI. V lost 8 bases to trimming and J lost 2 bases; unmatched junction nucleotides: 9. CDR3 in DNA: TGTGCCAGCTCCTCTACCGGGACTAGCGCCTACGAGCAGTACTTC. It codes for CASSSTGTSAYEQYF.

This clonotype was detected a few times. The V call is TRBV7-2, the J call TRBJ2-3; TRBD2 aligns across 8 bases. This CDR3 spans 15 amino acids. The V gene's germline CDR1 is SGHTA and CDR2 FQGNSA. The junction had 8 bases not matched to a gene; V was cut back by 5 bases and J by 4 bases. For the CDR3, the DNA is TGTGCCAGCAGCCCTCGGACTAGCCGCGCAGATACGCAGTATTTT. Translated, it gives CASSPRTSRADTQYF.

The CDR3 nucleotides read TGTGCCAGCAGAAACCCCGGGACAGGGTTTGGCTACACCTTC. Translation: CASRNPGTGFGYTF. This chain joins TRBV7-6 and TRBJ1-2; 9 bases map to TRBD1. This CDR3 is 14 amino acids long. With 6 bases clipped from V and 7 bases from J, the junction kept 9 bases outside the gene matches. In germline, CDR1 is SGHVS, CDR2 FNYEAQ.

This clonotype came up once. The J gene is TRBJ2-3, the V gene TRBV11-2; D might be TRBD2 (6 bases). V gave up 6 bases and J gave up 5 bases, with 15 bases separating them. This CDR3 is 14 amino acids long. Germline V gene lookup returns CDR1 SGHAT and CDR2 FQNNGV. CDR3 nucleotide sequence: TGTGCCAGCAGGGTACTAGCCCAGAAAGATACGCAGTATTTT. It specifies CASRVLAQKDTQYF.

As concerns this clonotype: This may be a read error: a much more frequent sequence differs by one nucleotide. This chain uses TRBV29-1 with TRBJ2-3; TRBD1 aligns across 7 bases. Per the germline V gene, CDR1 is SQVTM and CDR2 is ANQGSEA. The ends lost 3 bases at V and 7 bases at J; junction bases unmatched: 7. This CDR3 is 13 amino acids long. The CDR3 coding sequence is TGCAGCGTTGACGTCAGCAGGGGGAATACGCAGTATTTT. It translates to CSVDVSRGNTQYF.

The chain combines TRBV13 with TRBJ2-7, with D perhaps matching TRBD1 (6 bases). Germline CDR1 PRHDT, CDR2 FYEKMQ (reference sequence). V gave up 3 bases and J gave up 5 bases, with 14 bases separating them. CDR3 length: 14 amino acids. CDR3 nucleotides: TGTGCCAGCAGCTTCAGGACAGAGGGTGACGAGCAGTACTTC. This gives the protein CASSFRTEGDEQYF. Variable domain in full (rest from reference TRBV13 and TRBJ2-7): AAGVIQSPRHLIKEKRETATLKCYPIPRHDTVYWYQQGPGQDPQFLISFYEKMQSDKGSIPDRFSAQQFSDYHSELNMSSLELGDSALYFCASSFRTEGDEQYFGPGTRLTVT.

This clonotype has more than one count but fewer than ten. The V and J genes are TRBV7-2 and TRBJ2-3; D is perhaps TRBD1 (7 bases). Germline loops: CDR1 SGHTA, CDR2 FQGNSA. The CDR3 has 16 amino acids. Trimming cost V 5 bases and J 3 bases, with 18 bases left between them. The CDR3 nucleotides are TGTGCCAGCAGCCCCTCAGGGGGGACAAGGACAGATACGCAGTATTTT. Protein product: CASSPSGGTRTDTQYF.

This clonotype was counted between two and nine times. This sequence joins TRBV4-3 and TRBJ1-2; D is ambiguous. CDR1 is LGHNA, CDR2 YSLEER, per germline. The CDR3 runs 14 residues. The V and J ends lost 0 bases and 4 bases respectively, with 9 bases between them. CDR3 coding DNA: TGCGCCAGCAGCCAAGACAGTGGCACCTATGGCTACACCTTC. Its translation: CASSQDSGTYGYTF.